This T cell receptor (beta chain) derives from a study of blood T cell repertoires in COVID-19 (TCRdb year 2020). For context, the study as a whole: Collaborator samples came from the United States, Italy and Spain and covered acute and convalescent phases of COVID-19. The material from the prospective study consisted of cDNA or gDNA derived from T cells, B-cell-depleted T cells, or PBMCs. Deeply sampled blood TCRbeta repertoires from subjects exposed to, actively infected with, or recovered from COVID-19 were included in the dataset. A freely available public database, intended as a resource for researchers studying the immune response to SARS-CoV-2, is where the repertoires were released. Samples came from the ongoing ImmuneRACE study (first 160 participants) plus 1,254 subjects from 6 global collaborators. The sample metadata nearly always contained a de-identified subject ID, COVID-19 status, age in years and sex. Where available, HLA class I and class II types were taken from metadata supplied by the sample provider and were not determined by assay-based typing. Overall study outcomes, separate from this receptor: How much clinical and demographic metadata was included differed by source and by participant, and the metadata was provided uncurated.

TCRbeta CDR3 regions were amplified from genomic DNA by means of the immunoSEQ Assay, a bias-controlled multiplex PCR. The original pipeline was this. The number of nucleated cells in each sample was estimated from the amplification of reference gene primers within the assay. To quantify the absolute abundance of each unique TCRbeta CDR3 rearrangement, sequence reads were collapsed and filtered. For each sample, productive Simpson clonality was calculated by taking the square root of Simpson's diversity index across productive rearrangements. In TCRdb, the immuneACCESS table is reduced to in-frame sequences with V and J assigned. These tables do not hold every clone; where another copy was compared, an unresolved V gene accounts for under half, and the others remain unexplained. The V and J calls and the clone size are those of that table, but D and trimming were determined from the DNA. This sample is represented by 70,000 to 85,000 clones; approximately 78% of them were singletons. The ten most abundant clones make up about a fifth of the sample.

The collaborating institutions used their own protocols to collect whole blood in K2EDTA tubes. For TCRbeta analysis, collaborator samples were shipped as frozen whole blood, as isolated PBMCs, or as DNA extracted from either sample type. The CDR3, cysteine through phenylalanine, is 14 amino acids long. The retained sequence is limited to the CDR3, 42 bases, with the frame set at the first base. As encoded in the germline V gene, CDR1 is SGHVS while CDR2 is FNYEAQ. Trimmed from V: 0 bases; trimmed from J: 6 bases; junction bases lacking a gene match: 1. This clone appeared a single time. Its antigen is currently not known. The record has no base qualities; no much larger clone is one base away.

Recombination connected TRBV7-6 to TRBJ1-2, with TRBD1 identical over 10 junction bases. The TCR originated in a human donor in a cohort sampled during active COVID-19. Specimen: peripheral blood. The CDR3 corresponds to CASSLAGTGDGYTF. The DNA reads as follows: TGTGCCAGCAGCTTAGCCGGGACAGGGGATGGCTACACCTTC. The CDR3, completed at both ends by the reference TRBV7-6 and TRBJ1-2 genes, gives the full variable domain GAGVSQSPRYKVTKRGQDVALRCDPISGHVSLYWYRQALGQGPEFLTYFNYEAQQDKSGLPNDRFSAERPEGSISTLTIQRTEQRDSAMYRCASSLAGTGDGYTFGSGTRLTVV.